This T cell receptor beta chain emerged from a study of neurological immune-mediated disorders. Many counts were recorded for this clonotype. The germline V and J ends were trimmed by 1 base and 5 bases, with 13 bases remaining between them. The CDR3 covers 15 residues. Germline values: CDR1 SNHLY, CDR2 FYNNEI. TCRdb analysed the 5' RACE reads with MiXCR anew, one entry per CDR3 protein. The sample has about 26,000 distinct CDR3 sequences; about 3.5% are singletons. The genes are TRBV2 and TRBJ2-3; tentatively, D is TRBD1 (7 bases). This TCR was recovered from a woman aged 25 to 39 with multiple sclerosis. Sequencing was carried out using PBMCs. The CDR3 sequence: CASSEEGQGGDTQYF. CDR3 DNA: TGTGCCAGCAGTGAAGAGGGCCAGGGGGGAGATACGCAGTATTTT.